The 6 T cell receptor beta chains below come from one sample, sequenced in a study of identical twins. TCRdb analysed the 5' RACE reads with MiXCR anew, one entry per CDR3 protein. The sample consists of about 530,000 distinct CDR3 sequences, roughly 15% of them appearing once. The sample was also linked to a second study, of yellow fever vaccine responses in identical twins.

Sequences were obtained from CD4+ T cells sorted from blood. The source is a young woman in good health.

This clonotype was recorded a few times. The chain joins TRBV7-9 to TRBJ2-2, with D tentatively TRBD2 (6 bases). Trimming stripped 7 bases from V and 0 bases from J, with 15 bases between. Germline V gene sequence: CDR1 SEHNR, CDR2 FQNEAQ (reference sequence). CDR3 length: 16 amino acids. The CDR3 loop is CASTKPLATNTGELFF. DNA of the CDR3: TGTGCCAGCACCAAGCCTCTAGCGACGAACACCGGGGAGCTGTTTTTT.

V is TRBV13 and J is TRBJ2-7, with unresolved D. The CDR3 loop spans 14 amino acids. Germline V lookup: CDR1 PRHDT, CDR2 FYEKMQ (reference sequence). Trimming took off 3 bases at V and 2 bases at J, with 11 bases between the two ends. CDR3 protein: CASSFSARAYEQYV. The CDR3 DNA is TGTGCCAGCAGCTTTTCGGCCAGAGCCTACGAGCAGTACGTC.

This clonotype was detected many times. The rearrangement links TRBV6-1 to TRBJ2-2; TRBD2 matches at 10 bases. This CDR3 spans 15 amino acids. Germline values: CDR1 MNHNS, CDR2 SASEGT. With V trimmed by 7 bases and J by 7 bases, 9 bases remained unmatched. The CDR3 DNA sequence: TGTGCCAGCAACTACGCGGCTAGCGGGAGCGGGGAGCTGTTTTTT. It is translated as CASNYAASGSGELFF.

The chain has TRBV2 and TRBJ2-5, with a tentative D call TRBD1 (6 bases). The V end lost 6 bases, the J end lost 8 bases, and 13 bases lay between the germline ends. The CDR3 has 12 amino acids. The germline CDR1 and CDR2 sequences are SNHLY and FYNNEI. In nucleotides, the CDR3 is TGTGCCAGCAGGGACAGTACTGGCACCCAGTACTTC. Protein sequence: CASRDSTGTQYF.

The sample holds a few counts of this clonotype. CDR3 nucleotides: TGTGCCAGCAGTTTTTTCAGTGGGTCTAGCGTCCCTACAAGGGCGCCGGAGCAGTACTTC. It specifies CASSFFSGSSVPTRAPEQYF. The chain recombines TRBV28 with TRBJ2-7; tentative D call: TRBD2 (6 bases). Germline V gene lookup returns CDR1 MDHEN and CDR2 SYDVKM. The germline V and J ends were trimmed by 3 bases and 7 bases, with 34 bases remaining between them. The CDR3 has 20 amino acids.

The chain has TRBV7-9 and TRBJ2-5; 14 bases fit TRBD2. V dropped 6 bases and J dropped 4; count of bases not matched to a gene: 10. Germline V gene sequence: CDR1 SEHNR, CDR2 FQNEAQ (reference sequence). CDR3 size: 17 residues. The DNA for the CDR3 is TGTGCCAGCAGAAAGGGACTAGCGGGAGTCGGGGGAGAGACCCAGTACTTC. Amino acids: CASRKGLAGVGGETQYF.